The following is a TCR beta chain sequence with its context. No antigen is known for it. Donors had nominal health at sampling but likely had unrecorded immune exposures. The record originates from a study of cytomegalovirus exposure and HLA in healthy donors. Study-level findings and limits: Upon later analysis, TCR association rates were observed to vary by HLA locus, being highest for DRB1 and lowest for HLA-C.

The CDR3 has 12 residues. The V gene's germline CDR1 is SQVTM and CDR2 ANQGSEA. V gave up 6 bases and J gave up 4 bases, with 12 bases separating them. Primers: 60 Vbeta forward and 13 Jbeta reverse. The method was immunoSEQ multiplex PCR; TCRdb's version includes in-frame clones alone and lacks a portion of them. The table shows more than 140,000 clones, with about four fifths occurring only once. The material sequenced was PBMCs. The V gene is TRBV29-1, the J gene TRBJ1-1; D possibly corresponds to TRBD1 (6 bases). This TCR was recovered from a man aged 18 to 29 in good health and CMV-seropositive. As DNA, the CDR3 is TGCAGCGTCCTAGGGGGTGTCACTGAAGCTTTCTTT. The encoded protein is CSVLGGVTEAFF.